The 5 T cell receptor beta chains below come from one sample, sequenced in a study of control samples from healthy donors and cancer patients. Libraries were prepared by immunoSEQ multiplex PCR; TCRdb keeps only in-frame clonotypes and omits some of them. The table includes about 120,000 clones, about 91% detected once. Sequenced sample: blood. These receptors originate from a man aged 40-49 years in good health.

This chain connects TRBV7-2 to TRBJ2-7; D is unresolved. The CDR3 sequence is 13 residues long. V was shortened by 5 bases and J by 2 bases, with 10 bases between the two germline ends. Germline V gene lookup returns CDR1 SGHTA and CDR2 FQGNSA. CDR3 residues: CASSRDLTYEQYF. The CDR3 DNA is TGTGCCAGCAGCCGCGACCTAACCTACGAGCAGTACTTC. The variable domain in full, completed from reference TRBV7-2 and TRBJ2-7, reads GAGVSQSPSNKVTEKGKDVELRCDPISGHTALYWYRQSLGQGLEFLIYFQGNSAPDKSGLPSDRFSAERTGGSVSTLTIQRTQQEDSAVYLCASSRDLTYEQYFGPGTRLTVT.

The CDR3, as DNA: TGTGCCAGCCAACTCGGGCAGGCGAACACTGAAGCTTTCTTT. Translating gives CASQLGQANTEAFF. V and J are TRBV13 and TRBJ1-1; D call uncertain. Germline V gene sequence: CDR1 PRHDT, CDR2 FYEKMQ (reference sequence). Trimming cost V 8 bases and J 1 base, with 14 bases left between them. CDR3 length: 14 amino acids. Filled out from reference TRBV13 and TRBJ1-1, the complete variable domain reads AAGVIQSPRHLIKEKRETATLKCYPIPRHDTVYWYQQGPGQDPQFLISFYEKMQSDKGSIPDRFSAQQFSDYHSELNMSSLELGDSALYFCASQLGQANTEAFFGQGTRLTVV.

The chain uses TRBV7-3 and TRBJ1-2, with D perhaps TRBD1 (5 bases). CDR1 is SGHTA and CDR2 is FQGTGA in the germline V gene. The CDR3 runs to 13 residues. With 6 bases removed from V and 7 bases from J, the gap between germline ends came to 15 bases. The CDR3 sequence is CASSFPGGGGYTF. For the CDR3, the DNA is TGTGCCAGCAGTTTCCCCGGGGGAGGTGGCTACACCTTC.

The CDR3 loop reads CASSLADNQPQHF. The CDR3, as DNA: TGTGCCAGCAGTTTAGCAGACAATCAGCCCCAGCATTTT. The chain recombines TRBV12-3 or TRBV12-4 with TRBJ1-5, with D unclear. The CDR3 sequence is 13 residues long. V shed 0 bases and J shed 3 bases, with 3 bases lying between them.

V and J are TRBV7-8 and TRBJ1-3; weak D call: TRBD1 (5 bases). Germline assignment: CDR1 SGHVS and CDR2 FQNEAQ. Trimming pared 5 bases from V and 2 bases from J, leaving 16 bases between. The CDR3 runs to 16 residues. This chain's CDR3 is CASSIQGRGTGNTIYF. CDR3 bases: TGTGCCAGCAGCATTCAGGGAAGGGGAACTGGAAACACCATATATTTT.